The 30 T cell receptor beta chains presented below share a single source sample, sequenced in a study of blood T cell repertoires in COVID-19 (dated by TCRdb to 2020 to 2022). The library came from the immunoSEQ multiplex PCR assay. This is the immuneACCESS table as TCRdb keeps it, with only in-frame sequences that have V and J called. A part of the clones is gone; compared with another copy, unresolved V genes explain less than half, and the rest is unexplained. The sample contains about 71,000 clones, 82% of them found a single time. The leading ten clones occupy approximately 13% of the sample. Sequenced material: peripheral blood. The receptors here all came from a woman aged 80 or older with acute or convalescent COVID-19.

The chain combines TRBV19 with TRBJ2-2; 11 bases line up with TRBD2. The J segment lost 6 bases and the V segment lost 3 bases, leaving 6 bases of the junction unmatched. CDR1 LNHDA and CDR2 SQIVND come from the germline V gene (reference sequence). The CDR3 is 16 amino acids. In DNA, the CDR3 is TGTGCCAGTAGTATCCGTCTAGCGGGAGGTCCCGGGGAGCTGTTTTTT. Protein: CASSIRLAGGPGELFF.

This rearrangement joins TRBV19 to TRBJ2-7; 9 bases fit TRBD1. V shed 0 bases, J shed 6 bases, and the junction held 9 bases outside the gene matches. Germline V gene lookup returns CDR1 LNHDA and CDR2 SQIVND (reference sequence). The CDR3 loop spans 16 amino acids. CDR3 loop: CASSIDGTGIGGEQYF. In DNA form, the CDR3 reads TGTGCCAGTAGTATAGACGGGACAGGGATAGGCGGCGAGCAGTACTTC.

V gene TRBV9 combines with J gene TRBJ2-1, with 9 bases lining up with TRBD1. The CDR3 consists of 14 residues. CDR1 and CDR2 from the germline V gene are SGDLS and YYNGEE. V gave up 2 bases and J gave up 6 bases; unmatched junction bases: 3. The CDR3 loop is CASSVGTGINEQFF. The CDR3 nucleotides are TGTGCCAGCAGCGTCGGGACAGGGATCAATGAGCAGTTCTTC.

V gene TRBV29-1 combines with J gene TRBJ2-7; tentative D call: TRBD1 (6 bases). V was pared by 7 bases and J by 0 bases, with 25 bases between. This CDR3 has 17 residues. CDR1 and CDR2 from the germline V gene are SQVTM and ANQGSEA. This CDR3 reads CSAAGKRQDKASYEQYF. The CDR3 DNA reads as TGCAGCGCCGCTGGAAAAAGACAGGACAAAGCCTCCTACGAGCAGTACTTC.

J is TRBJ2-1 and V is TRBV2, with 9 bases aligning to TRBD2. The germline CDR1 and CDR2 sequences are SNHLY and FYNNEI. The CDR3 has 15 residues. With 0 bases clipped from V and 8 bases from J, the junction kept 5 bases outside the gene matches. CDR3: CASSEAGTSKYEQFF. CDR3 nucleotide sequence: TGTGCCAGCAGTGAAGCTGGGACTAGCAAGTATGAGCAGTTCTTC. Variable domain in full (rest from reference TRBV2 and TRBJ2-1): EPEVTQTPSHQVTQMGQEVILRCVPISNHLYFYWYRQILGQKVEFLVSFYNNEISEKSEIFDDQFSVERPDGSNFTLKIRSTKLEDSAMYFCASSEAGTSKYEQFFGPGTRLTVL.

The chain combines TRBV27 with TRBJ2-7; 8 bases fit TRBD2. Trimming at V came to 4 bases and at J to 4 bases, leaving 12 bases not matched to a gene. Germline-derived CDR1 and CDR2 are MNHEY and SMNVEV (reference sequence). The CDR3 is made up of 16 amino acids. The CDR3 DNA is TGTGCCAGCAGTTCCCCCCGGGGGGGACTGGGTTACGAGCAGTACTTC. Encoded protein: CASSSPRGGLGYEQYF.

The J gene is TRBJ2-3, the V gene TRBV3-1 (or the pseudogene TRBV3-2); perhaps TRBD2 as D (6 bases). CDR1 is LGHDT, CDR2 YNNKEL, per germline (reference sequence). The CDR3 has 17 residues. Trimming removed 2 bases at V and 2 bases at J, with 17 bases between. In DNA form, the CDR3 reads TGTGCCAGCAGCCAACTCCGCGGGGTAGGATACACAGATACGCAGTATTTT. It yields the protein CASSQLRGVGYTDTQYF.

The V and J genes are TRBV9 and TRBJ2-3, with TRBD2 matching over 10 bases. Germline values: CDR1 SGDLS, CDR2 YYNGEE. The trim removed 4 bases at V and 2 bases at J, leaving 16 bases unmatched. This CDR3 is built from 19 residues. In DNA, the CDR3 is TGTGCCAGCAGCCGGGAGGGAATACTAGCGGGGAGCTTCACAGATACGCAGTATTTT. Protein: CASSREGILAGSFTDTQYF.

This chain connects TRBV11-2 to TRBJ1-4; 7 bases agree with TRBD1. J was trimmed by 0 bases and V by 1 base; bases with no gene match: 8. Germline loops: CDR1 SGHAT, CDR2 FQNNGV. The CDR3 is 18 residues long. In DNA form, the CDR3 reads TGTGCCAGCAGCTTAGGGACAGGCCCCTCAGCAACTAATGAAAAACTGTTTTTT. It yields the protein CASSLGTGPSATNEKLFF. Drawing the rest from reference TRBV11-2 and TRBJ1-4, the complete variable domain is EAGVAQSPRYKIIEKRQSVAFWCNPISGHATLYWYQQILGQGPKLLIQFQNNGVVDDSQLPKDRFSAERLKGVDSTLKIQPAKLEDSAVYLCASSLGTGPSATNEKLFFGSGTQLSVL.

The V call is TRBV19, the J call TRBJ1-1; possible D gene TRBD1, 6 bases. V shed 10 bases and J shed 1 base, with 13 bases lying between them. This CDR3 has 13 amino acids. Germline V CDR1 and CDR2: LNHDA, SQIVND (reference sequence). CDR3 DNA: TGTGCCATTCGGGGACACTCGAACACTGAAGCTTTCTTT. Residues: CAIRGHSNTEAFF. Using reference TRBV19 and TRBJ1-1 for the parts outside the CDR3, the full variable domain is DGGITQSPKYLFRKEGQNVTLSCEQNLNHDAMYWYRQDPGQGLRLIYYSQIVNDFQKGDIAEGYSVSREKKESFPLTVTSAQKNPTAFYLCAIRGHSNTEAFFGQGTRLTVV.

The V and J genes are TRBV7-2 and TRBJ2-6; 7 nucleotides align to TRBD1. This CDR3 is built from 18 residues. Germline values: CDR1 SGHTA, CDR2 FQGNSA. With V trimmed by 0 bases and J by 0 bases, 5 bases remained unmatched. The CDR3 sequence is CASSLARGQHSGANVLTF. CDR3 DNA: TGTGCCAGCAGCTTAGCTAGGGGACAGCACTCTGGGGCCAACGTCCTGACTTTC.

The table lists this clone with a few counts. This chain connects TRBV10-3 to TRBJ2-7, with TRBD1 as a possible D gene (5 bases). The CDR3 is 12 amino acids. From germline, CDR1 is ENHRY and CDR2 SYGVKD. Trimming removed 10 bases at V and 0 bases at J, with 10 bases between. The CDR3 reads CATRTPSYEQYF. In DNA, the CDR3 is TGTGCCACTCGGACACCCTCCTACGAGCAGTACTTC.

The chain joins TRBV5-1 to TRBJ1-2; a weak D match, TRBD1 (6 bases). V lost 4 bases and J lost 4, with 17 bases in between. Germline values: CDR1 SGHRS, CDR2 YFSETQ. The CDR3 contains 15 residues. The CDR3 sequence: CASSPDSLRGYGYTF. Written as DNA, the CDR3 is TGCGCCAGCAGCCCTGACAGTCTCAGGGGCTATGGCTACACCTTC.

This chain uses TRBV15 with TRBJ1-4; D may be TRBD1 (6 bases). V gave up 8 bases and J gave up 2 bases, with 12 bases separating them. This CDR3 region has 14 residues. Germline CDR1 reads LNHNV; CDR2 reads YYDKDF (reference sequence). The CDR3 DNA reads TGTGCCACCCGGTTGGGGGCTACTAATGAAAAACTGTTTTTT. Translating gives CATRLGATNEKLFF.

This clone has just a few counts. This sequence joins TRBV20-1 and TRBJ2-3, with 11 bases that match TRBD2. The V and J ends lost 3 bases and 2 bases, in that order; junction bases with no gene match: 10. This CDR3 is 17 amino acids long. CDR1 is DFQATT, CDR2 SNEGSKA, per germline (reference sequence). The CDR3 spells CSASSTGTSGYTDTQYF. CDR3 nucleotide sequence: TGCAGTGCTAGTTCTACCGGGACTAGCGGTTACACAGATACGCAGTATTTT.

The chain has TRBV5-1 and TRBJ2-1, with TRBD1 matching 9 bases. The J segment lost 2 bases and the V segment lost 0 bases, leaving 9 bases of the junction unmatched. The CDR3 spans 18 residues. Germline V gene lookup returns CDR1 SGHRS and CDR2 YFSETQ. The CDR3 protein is CASSLAVGTGRPYNEQFF. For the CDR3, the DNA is TGCGCCAGCAGCTTGGCCGTCGGGACAGGGCGCCCCTACAATGAGCAGTTCTTC.

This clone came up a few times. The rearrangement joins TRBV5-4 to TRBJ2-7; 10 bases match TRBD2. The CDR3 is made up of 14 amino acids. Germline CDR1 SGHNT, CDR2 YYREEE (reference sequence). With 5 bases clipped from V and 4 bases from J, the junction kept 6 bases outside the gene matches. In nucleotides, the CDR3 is TGTGCCAGCAGGGAAGGACTAGCGGTTTACGAGCAGTACTTC. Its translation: CASREGLAVYEQYF.

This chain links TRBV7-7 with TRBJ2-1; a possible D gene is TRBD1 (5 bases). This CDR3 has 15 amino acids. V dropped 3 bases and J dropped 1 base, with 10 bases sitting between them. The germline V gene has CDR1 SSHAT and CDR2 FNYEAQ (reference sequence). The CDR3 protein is CASSFWGASYNEQFF. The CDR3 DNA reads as TGTGCCAGCAGCTTCTGGGGCGCGTCCTACAATGAGCAGTTCTTC.

The CDR3 nucleotides read TGTGCCAGCAGCAGTCGACCGGGGTGGAGGAACACTGAAGCTTTCTTT. Encoded protein: CASSSRPGWRNTEAFF. This chain links TRBV7-9 with TRBJ1-1; unclear D gene. V lost 5 bases, J lost 1 base, and 17 bases lay in between. Germline V gene data show CDR1 as SEHNR and CDR2 as FQNEAQ (reference sequence). The CDR3 spans 16 residues.

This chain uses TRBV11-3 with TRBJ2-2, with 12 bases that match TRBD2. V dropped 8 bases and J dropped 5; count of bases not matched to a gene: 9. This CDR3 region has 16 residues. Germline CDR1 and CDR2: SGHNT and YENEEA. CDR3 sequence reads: CASASGRAGGTGELFF. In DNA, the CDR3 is TGTGCCAGCGCTAGCGGGAGGGCCGGTGGAACCGGGGAGCTGTTTTTT.

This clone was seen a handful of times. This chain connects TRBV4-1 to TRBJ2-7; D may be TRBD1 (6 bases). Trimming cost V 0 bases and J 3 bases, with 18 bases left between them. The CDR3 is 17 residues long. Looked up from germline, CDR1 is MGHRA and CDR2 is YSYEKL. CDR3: CASSQDNKAGQYYEQYF. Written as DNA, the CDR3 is TGCGCCAGCAGCCAAGATAATAAGGCCGGACAGTACTACGAGCAGTACTTC.

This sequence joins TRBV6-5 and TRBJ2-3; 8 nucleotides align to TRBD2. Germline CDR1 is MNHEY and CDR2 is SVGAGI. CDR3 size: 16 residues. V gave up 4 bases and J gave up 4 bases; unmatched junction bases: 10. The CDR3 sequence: CASSFLAGGGADTQYF. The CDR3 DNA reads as TGTGCCAGCAGTTTTCTAGCGGGCGGCGGGGCAGATACGCAGTATTTT.

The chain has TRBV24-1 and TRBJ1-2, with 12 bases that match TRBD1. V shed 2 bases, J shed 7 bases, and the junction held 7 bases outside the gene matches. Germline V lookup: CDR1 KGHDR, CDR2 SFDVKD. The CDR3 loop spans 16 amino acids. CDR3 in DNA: TGTGCCACCAGTGATTACAAGGGACAGGGGGCGACTGGCTACACCTTC. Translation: CATSDYKGQGATGYTF.

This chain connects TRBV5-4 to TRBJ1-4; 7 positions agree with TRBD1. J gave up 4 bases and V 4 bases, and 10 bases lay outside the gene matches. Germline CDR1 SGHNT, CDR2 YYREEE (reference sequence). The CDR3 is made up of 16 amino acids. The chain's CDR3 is CASSPGQDSYNEKLFF. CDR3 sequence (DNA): TGTGCCAGCAGCCCCGGACAGGACTCTTATAATGAAAAACTGTTTTTT.

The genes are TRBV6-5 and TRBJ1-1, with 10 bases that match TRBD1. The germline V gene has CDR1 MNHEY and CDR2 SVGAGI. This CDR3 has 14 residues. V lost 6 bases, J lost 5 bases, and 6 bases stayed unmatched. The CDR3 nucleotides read TGTGCCAGCAGAGGGACAGGGGAAAGGACTGAAGCTTTCTTT. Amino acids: CASRGTGERTEAFF.

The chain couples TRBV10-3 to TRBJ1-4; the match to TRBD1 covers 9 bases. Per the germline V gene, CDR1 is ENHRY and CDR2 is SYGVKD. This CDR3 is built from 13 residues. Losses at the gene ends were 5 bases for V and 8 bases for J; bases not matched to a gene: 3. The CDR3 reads CAISIGQGEKLFF. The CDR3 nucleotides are TGTGCCATCAGTATTGGACAGGGGGAAAAACTGTTTTTT.

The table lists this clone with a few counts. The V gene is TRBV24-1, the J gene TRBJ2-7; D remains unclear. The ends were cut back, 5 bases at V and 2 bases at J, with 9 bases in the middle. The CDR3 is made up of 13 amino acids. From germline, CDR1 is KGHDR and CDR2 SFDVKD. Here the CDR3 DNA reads TGTGCCACCAGTGTGGTCAGTGCCTACGAGCAGTACTTC. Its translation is CATSVVSAYEQYF.

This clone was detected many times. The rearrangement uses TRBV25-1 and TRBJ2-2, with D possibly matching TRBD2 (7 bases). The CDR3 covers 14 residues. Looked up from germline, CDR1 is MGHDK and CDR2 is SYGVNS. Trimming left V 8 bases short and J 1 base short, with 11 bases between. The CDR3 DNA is TGTGCCAGCGCAGGGGAGGGGAACACCGGGGAGCTGTTTTTT. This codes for CASAGEGNTGELFF.

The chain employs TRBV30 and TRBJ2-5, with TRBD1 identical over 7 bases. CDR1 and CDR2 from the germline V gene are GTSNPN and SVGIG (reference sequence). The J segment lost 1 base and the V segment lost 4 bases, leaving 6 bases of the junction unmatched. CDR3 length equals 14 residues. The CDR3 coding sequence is TGTGCCTGGACCGGGACAGTCAGCCAAGAGACCCAGTACTTC. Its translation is CAWTGTVSQETQYF.

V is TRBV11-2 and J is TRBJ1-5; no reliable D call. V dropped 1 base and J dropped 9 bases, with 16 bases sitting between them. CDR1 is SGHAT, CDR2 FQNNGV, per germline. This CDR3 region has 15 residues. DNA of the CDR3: TGTGCCAGCAGCTTAGCTGGGGTGGGAGATATGCCCCAGCATTTT. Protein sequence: CASSLAGVGDMPQHF. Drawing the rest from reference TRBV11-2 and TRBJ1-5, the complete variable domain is EAGVAQSPRYKIIEKRQSVAFWCNPISGHATLYWYQQILGQGPKLLIQFQNNGVVDDSQLPKDRFSAERLKGVDSTLKIQPAKLEDSAVYLCASSLAGVGDMPQHFGDGTRLSIL.